Each of the 6 T cell receptor beta chains below was sequenced from the same sample in a study of neoadjuvant anti-PD-1 for oral cavity cancer (dated by TCRdb to about 2021). Library preparation employed the immunoSEQ multiplex PCR assay. This is the immuneACCESS table as TCRdb keeps it, with only in-frame sequences that have V and J called. A part of the clones is gone; compared with another copy, unresolved V genes explain less than half, and the rest is unexplained. Recorded for this sample are roughly 14,000 clones; about 70% of them occurred a single time. Approximately 2.1% of the sample comes from the top ten. The intended sense of this specimen's time point label: before neoadjuvant nivolumab. The sequenced sample was PBMCs, obtained before nivolumab (anti-PD-1) treatment. The source is a person aged 40-85 years with oral cavity squamous cell carcinoma.

This rearrangement joins TRBV6-6 to TRBJ1-5, with D tentatively TRBD1 (5 bases). This CDR3 region has 14 residues. From germline, CDR1 is MNHNY and CDR2 SVGAGI (reference sequence). V was trimmed by 2 bases and J by 3 bases, leaving 8 bases between them. The CDR3 nucleotides are TGTGCCAGCAGTTACCCAGGGACCAATCAGCCCCAGCATTTT. This codes for CASSYPGTNQPQHF.

V gene TRBV7-9 combines with J gene TRBJ1-2; 8 bases agree with TRBD1. J lost 6 bases, V lost 4 bases, and 7 bases had no gene match. Germline V gives CDR1 SEHNR, CDR2 FQNEAQ (reference sequence). This CDR3 region has 14 residues. The chain's CDR3 is CASSWTGSPHGYTF. CDR3 nucleotides: TGTGCCAGCAGCTGGACAGGGTCTCCTCATGGCTACACCTTC.

Relative to its sample, this clone is medium-sized. CDR3 nucleotide sequence: TGCGCCAGCAGTTCGGGGCAGGGACTTGGCTACACCTTC. It is translated as CASSSGQGLGYTF. J is TRBJ1-2 and V is TRBV10-2; TRBD1 is a possible D gene (5 bases). Germline-derived CDR1 and CDR2 are WSHSY and SAAADI. V dropped 5 bases and J dropped 7 bases, with 14 bases sitting between them. This CDR3 has 13 amino acids.

The CDR3 region is CASTTKAKNIQYF. The CDR3 DNA reads as TGTGCCAGCACGACGAAAGCCAAAAACATTCAGTACTTC. The chain couples TRBV6-5 to TRBJ2-4; no definite D call. The V gene lost 7 bases and the J gene lost 0 bases, with 7 bases spanning the gap. This CDR3 is built from 13 residues. Germline V lookup: CDR1 MNHEY, CDR2 SVGAGI.

The CDR3 region is CATRAGQGGTEAFF. Here the CDR3 DNA reads TGTGCCACCAGGGCAGGGCAGGGTGGCACTGAAGCTTTCTTT. V is TRBV15 and J is TRBJ1-1; tentatively, D is TRBD1 (5 bases). Germline lookup yields CDR1 LNHNV and CDR2 YYDKDF (reference sequence). Trimming took 6 bases from V and 4 from J, leaving 15 bases between them. This CDR3 comprises 14 residues.

V gene TRBV6-1 combines with J gene TRBJ2-2; D is unresolved. Germline V gene lookup returns CDR1 MNHNS and CDR2 SASEGT. Trimming pared 1 base from V and 6 bases from J, leaving 9 bases between. The CDR3 is 14 amino acids. The CDR3 DNA is TGTGCCAGCAGTGAAGTTTTTGACTCCGGGGAGCTGTTTTTT. This sequence encodes CASSEVFDSGELFF.